This T cell receptor (beta chain) originates from a study of T cells in Graves' hyperthyroidism and ophthalmopathy. The source material, RNA transcripts, was used to amplify TCR beta CDR3 regions. First-round RT-PCR targeting the TCR CDR3 was performed with the HTBI primer set. A single record per CDR3 protein comes from TCRdb applying MiXCR to the multiplex PCR reads. This table has roughly 720,000 distinct CDR3 sequences, about 18% appearing once. Trimming pared 5 bases from V and 2 bases from J, leaving 15 bases between. CDR1 and CDR2 from the germline V gene are SGHVS and FNYEAQ. This CDR3 has 15 amino acids. This clonotype was recorded at least ten times. Clinical symptoms, serum thyroxine, TRAb, thyroid ultrasound and orbital computed tomography informed diagnoses. Using more than 7.5 ml of fresh peripheral blood, PBMCs were prepared.

V usage is TRBV7-6 and J usage is TRBJ2-5; TRBD1 or TRBD2 may be the D gene (5 bases each). This TCR came from a man between 45 and 60 years old with Graves' hyperthyroidism. Sequenced sample: blood. CDR3 in DNA: TGTGCCAGCAGCCAAGGGACGGTTTCTCAAGAGACCCAGTACTTC. Amino acid sequence: CASSQGTVSQETQYF.